One and the same sample provided the 20 T cell receptor beta chains below, sequenced in a study of cytomegalovirus exposure and HLA in healthy donors. PCR primers comprised 60 Vbeta and 13 Jbeta primers. Here immunoSEQ multiplex PCR was the method, and the copy in TCRdb shows in-frame clones only, minus some. The data hold about 130,000 clones, with about 81% observed a single time. The sequenced sample was PBMCs. The receptors derive from a woman aged 30 to 39 in good health and CMV-seronegative.

J is TRBJ2-3 and V is TRBV27; 8 bases agree with TRBD2. This CDR3 has 14 amino acids. Germline V gene data show CDR1 as MNHEY and CDR2 as SMNVEV (reference sequence). The junction had 5 bases not matched to a gene; V was cut back by 5 bases and J by 4 bases. The DNA of the CDR3 is TGTGCCAGCAGTGGCCTAGCGGGTGCAGATACGCAGTATTTT. It translates to CASSGLAGADTQYF.

CDR3 sequence reads: CASSVGGGTGYTF. The CDR3 coding sequence is TGTGCCAGCAGCGTAGGGGGCGGGACCGGCTACACCTTC. The chain joins TRBV9 to TRBJ1-2, with D perhaps matching TRBD1 (5 bases). V was shortened by 0 bases and J by 8 bases, with 11 bases between the two germline ends. Germline lookup yields CDR1 SGDLS and CDR2 YYNGEE. CDR3 length: 13 residues.

Regarding this clone: The sample has other DNA sequences that encode this CDR3 too. The V and J genes are TRBV30 and TRBJ1-2; D call uncertain. Germline V gene sequence: CDR1 GTSNPN, CDR2 SVGIG (reference sequence). V lost 5 bases to trimming and J lost 4 bases, with 17 bases between them. This CDR3 has 14 amino acids. The CDR3 sequence is CAWCPRLFSYGYTF. As DNA, the CDR3 is TGTGCCTGGTGTCCCCGACTATTTTCCTATGGCTACACCTTC.

V gene TRBV7-8 combines with J gene TRBJ1-2, with a tentative D call TRBD1 (6 bases). Germline-derived CDR1 and CDR2 are SGHVS and FQNEAQ. CDR3 length: 17 amino acids. V was clipped by 5 bases and J by 0 bases, with 19 bases between them. For the CDR3, the DNA is TGTGCCAGCAGCCAGGTCCCGGGGGGCAGAGCTAACTATGGCTACACCTTC. Translated, it gives CASSQVPGGRANYGYTF.

The CDR3 protein is CASSLDIGGAQPQHF. The CDR3, as DNA: TGTGCCAGCAGCTTAGACATCGGGGGGGCTCAGCCCCAGCATTTT. The V call is TRBV7-2, the J call TRBJ1-5; perhaps TRBD1 as D (6 bases). The CDR3 runs to 15 residues. Trimming removed 1 base at V and 6 bases at J, with 13 bases between. Germline V CDR1 and CDR2: SGHTA, FQGNSA.

A few counts support this clone. The chain combines TRBV6-6 with TRBJ1-3, with D tentatively TRBD1 (5 bases). This CDR3 contains 14 residues. Germline V gene sequence: CDR1 MNHNY, CDR2 SVGAGI (reference sequence). V was shortened by 7 bases and J by 0 bases, with 10 bases between the two germline ends. As DNA, the CDR3 is TGTGCCAGCAATTCCAGGGTCTCTGGAAACACCATATATTTT. This codes for CASNSRVSGNTIYF.

V and J are TRBV18 and TRBJ2-5; 8 bases are a match to TRBD2. Germline V gene lookup returns CDR1 KGHSH and CDR2 LQKENI. The CDR3 extends over 15 amino acids. V was clipped by 6 bases and J by 0 bases; unmatched bases: 6. The CDR3 DNA is TGTGCCAGCTCCCTAACGGGGGGGGACCAAGAGACCCAGTACTTC. Translating gives CASSLTGGDQETQYF.

V usage is TRBV30 and J usage is TRBJ2-7; D might be TRBD2 (7 bases). V was clipped by 3 bases and J by 5 bases, with 20 bases between them. The CDR3 sequence is 15 residues long. The germline CDR1 and CDR2 sequences are GTSNPN and SVGIG (reference sequence). The CDR3 loop reads CAWSPRGALIHEQYF. CDR3 in DNA: TGTGCCTGGAGCCCCCGGGGGGCACTAATCCACGAGCAGTACTTC.

V and J are TRBV15 and TRBJ2-7, with 8 positions matching TRBD1. The CDR3 length is 18 residues. Unmatched junction bases numbered 14, after V lost 1 base and J lost 3 bases. Per the germline V gene, CDR1 is LNHNV and CDR2 is YYDKDF (reference sequence). DNA for the CDR3: TGTGCCACCAGCAGAGTTCCCCCGGACAGGGAGAGAGACTACGAGCAGTACTTC. Translation: CATSRVPPDRERDYEQYF. The complete variable domain, with remaining parts taken from reference TRBV15 and TRBJ2-7, reads DAMVIQNPRYQVTQFGKPVTLSCSQTLNHNVMYWYQQKSSQAPKLLFHYYDKDFNNEADTPDNFQSRRPNTSFCFLDIRSPGLGDTAMYLCATSRVPPDRERDYEQYFGPGTRLTVT.

This clone occurred once. J is TRBJ2-3 and V is TRBV5-1; D is uncertain. This CDR3 region has 15 residues. The germline V gene encodes CDR1 SGHRS and CDR2 YFSETQ. Trimming stripped 3 bases from V and 0 bases from J, with 11 bases between. The CDR3 region is CASSSRHSSTDTQYF. DNA of the CDR3: TGCGCCAGCAGCTCCCGACATTCTAGCACAGATACGCAGTATTTT.

The V gene is TRBV6-5, the J gene TRBJ2-7; D perhaps matches TRBD2 (6 bases). Trimming removed 5 bases at V and 4 bases at J, with 15 bases between. Germline values: CDR1 MNHEY, CDR2 SVGAGI. This CDR3 has 14 amino acids. The CDR3 reads CASSLRYGGYEQYF. DNA for the CDR3: TGTGCCAGCAGTCTACGTTATGGAGGGTACGAGCAGTACTTC.

The V and J genes are TRBV9 and TRBJ2-1, with D possibly matching TRBD2 (5 bases). In germline, CDR1 is SGDLS, CDR2 YYNGEE. V lost 5 bases and J lost 1, with 13 bases in between. CDR3 length: 15 amino acids. In DNA, the CDR3 is TGTGCCAGCAGTCGAGGACTGGATTCCTACAATGAGCAGTTCTTC. As protein: CASSRGLDSYNEQFF. The whole variable domain, filled in from reference TRBV9 and TRBJ2-1, reads DSGVTQTPKHLITATGQRVTLRCSPRSGDLSVYWYQQSLDQGLQFLIQYYNGEERAKGNILERFSAQQFPDLHSELNLSSLELGDSALYFCASSRGLDSYNEQFFGPGTRLTVL.

The V call is TRBV27, the J call TRBJ1-1; possibly TRBD1 for D (5 bases). The CDR3 spans 14 residues. Per germline, CDR1 MNHEY and CDR2 SMNVEV (reference sequence). V dropped 6 bases and J dropped 4 bases, with 15 bases sitting between them. CDR3 sequence: CASSLLKGATEAFF. The CDR3 coding sequence is TGTGCCAGCAGCCTATTGAAAGGGGCCACTGAAGCTTTCTTT.

In its sample, this clone was seen a few times. The chain couples TRBV5-5 to TRBJ1-2; 9 bases fit TRBD1. J was trimmed by 5 bases and V by 4 bases; bases with no gene match: 6. Germline V gene data show CDR1 as SGHKS and CDR2 as YYEKEE (reference sequence). The CDR3 consists of 14 residues. The CDR3 region has the DNA TGTGCCAGCAGCATCCGGGACAGGGCATATGGCTACACCTTC. Residues: CASSIRDRAYGYTF.

This clone was found a few times. The CDR3 coding sequence is TGTGCCAGCAGTTACGAGGCAGGGGGTACCCACGAGCAGTACTTC. It codes for CASSYEAGGTHEQYF. The chain is built from TRBV6-5 and TRBJ2-7; 7 nucleotides align to TRBD1. The CDR3 contains 15 residues. V trimming: 2 bases; J trimming: 5 bases; junction bases outside the gene matches: 9. Germline CDR1 reads MNHEY; CDR2 reads SVGAGI.

The rearrangement uses TRBV19 and TRBJ1-5; a possible D gene is TRBD1 (6 bases). This CDR3 contains 15 residues. V lost 6 bases to trimming and J lost 5 bases, with 17 bases between them. Germline V gene sequence: CDR1 LNHDA, CDR2 SQIVND (reference sequence). The CDR3 reads CASSRGTLNYQPQHF. The CDR3 bases are TGTGCCAGTAGCAGGGGAACCCTGAATTATCAGCCCCAGCATTTT.

V usage is TRBV4-1 and J usage is TRBJ1-1; perhaps TRBD1 as D (5 bases). The CDR3 spans 13 residues. The V gene lost 6 bases and the J gene lost 1 base, with 9 bases spanning the gap. CDR1 is MGHRA and CDR2 is YSYEKL in the germline V gene. In DNA, the CDR3 is TGCGCCAGCAGTGCCCAGGGGAACACTGAAGCTTTCTTT. This encodes CASSAQGNTEAFF.

The rearrangement links TRBV7-9 to TRBJ2-1, with D perhaps matching TRBD2 (6 bases). This CDR3 has 15 amino acids. The germline CDR1 and CDR2 sequences are SEHNR and FQNEAQ (reference sequence). Trimming stripped 4 bases from V and 3 bases from J, with 13 bases between. In DNA, the CDR3 is TGTGCCAGCAGCTGGGACTTACGGGGCTACAATGAGCAGTTCTTC. It translates to CASSWDLRGYNEQFF.

This chain links TRBV27 with TRBJ2-7; the D is unclear. With 4 bases removed from V and 10 bases from J, the gap between germline ends came to 14 bases. Germline CDR1 MNHEY, CDR2 SMNVEV (reference sequence). The CDR3 is 12 residues long. CDR3: CASSSTPADQYF. For the CDR3, the DNA is TGTGCCAGCAGTTCTACCCCGGCGGATCAGTACTTC.

This clone was detected a few times. V is TRBV21-1 and J is TRBJ1-4; the table names TRBD1, a call not compared with the DNA. TRBV21-1 constitutes a pseudogene. There are 15 residues in the CDR3. Here the CDR3 DNA reads TGTGCCAGCAGCAAGGACAGGGCAACTAATGAAAAACTGTTTTTT. This sequence encodes CASSKDRATNEKLFF.